This T cell receptor (beta chain) was captured by sequencing in a study of blood T cell repertoires in COVID-19. Study background: Collection of acute and convalescent COVID-19 samples took place in the United States, Italy and Spain. T cells, B-cell-depleted T cells, or PBMCs provided the cDNA or gDNA that served as material.

In the authors' methods: For nucleated cells, counts were estimated from reference gene primer amplification. Some clones are missing from TCRdb's copy, which holds only in-frame ones; the method was immunoSEQ multiplex PCR. That table gives V, J and clone size, and the DNA gave D and trimming. The table includes around 190,000 clones, less than 85% detected once. The CDR3 length is 18 residues. CDR1 and CDR2 (germline): SGHAT, FQNNGV. Germline trimming cut 1 base from V and 4 bases from J; bases unmatched to any gene: 15. The specimen was peripheral blood. V is TRBV11-2 and J is TRBJ1-1; 7 nucleotides line up with TRBD1. The receptor was derived from a human donor in a cohort sampled during active COVID-19. CDR3 region: CASSLVVGRTGPGTEAFF. The DNA of the CDR3 is TGTGCCAGCAGCTTAGTAGTGGGCCGGACAGGTCCAGGCACTGAAGCTTTCTTT. The full variable domain, completed using reference TRBV11-2 and TRBJ1-1, is EAGVAQSPRYKIIEKRQSVAFWCNPISGHATLYWYQQILGQGPKLLIQFQNNGVVDDSQLPKDRFSAERLKGVDSTLKIQPAKLEDSAVYLCASSLVVGRTGPGTEAFFGQGTRLTVV.